This TCR beta chain was recovered during a study of blood T cell repertoires in COVID-19. Data came from immunoSEQ multiplex PCR; TCRdb stores just in-frame clones and leaves some out. The table shows 75,000 to 100,000 clones, with 82% occurring only once. Between the trimmed V and J ends, which lost 3 bases and 8 bases, there was a span of 13 bases. The CDR3 is made up of 14 amino acids. The germline V gene encodes CDR1 SGHAT and CDR2 FQNNGV. V gene TRBV11-2 combines with J gene TRBJ1-4; perhaps TRBD1 as D (5 bases). This clonotype was obtained from a man aged 50-60 years with active or convalescent COVID-19. Input material: peripheral blood. CDR3: CASSFQGGEEKLFF. As DNA, the CDR3 is TGTGCCAGCAGCTTTCAGGGTGGCGAAGAAAAACTGTTTTTT.